The 13 T cell receptor beta chains below were found in one sample sequenced in a study of blood T cell repertoires in COVID-19. Clones were sequenced by immunoSEQ multiplex PCR, and TCRdb holds only the in-frame ones, with some missing. Among roughly 250,000 clones listed, roughly 90% were seen once. The sample consisted of PBMCs or T cells enriched from blood (not recorded which). These receptors all come from a woman between 25 and 40 years old with acute COVID-19.

The genes are TRBV3-1 (or the pseudogene TRBV3-2) and TRBJ1-6, with D uncertain. Germline CDR1 and CDR2: LGHDT and YNNKEL (reference sequence). Trimming removed 4 bases from V and 8 bases from J, with 12 bases in between. CDR3 length equals 14 residues. CDR3 loop: CASSPAVRDSPLHF. The CDR3 coding sequence is TGTGCCAGCAGCCCGGCGGTTAGAGATTCACCCCTCCACTTT.

This clone has more than one count but fewer than ten. J is TRBJ2-2 and V is TRBV7-9; D might be TRBD2 (5 bases). Trimming left V 1 base short and J 4 bases short, with 10 bases between. The CDR3 is 15 amino acids. CDR1 and CDR2 from the germline V gene are SEHNR and FQNEAQ (reference sequence). This CDR3 is CASSLVRGATGELFF. CDR3 sequence (DNA): TGTGCCAGCAGCTTAGTCCGGGGTGCCACCGGGGAGCTGTTTTTT.

This chain's CDR3 is CASSFGREGNSPLHF. For the CDR3, the DNA is TGTGCCAGCAGTTTTGGGCGGGAAGGGAATTCACCCCTCCACTTT. The chain recombines TRBV6-5 with TRBJ1-6; D is unresolved. The germline V and J ends were trimmed by 4 bases and 7 bases, with 14 bases remaining between them. CDR1 is MNHEY, CDR2 SVGAGI, per germline. The CDR3 covers 15 residues.

J is TRBJ1-2 and V is TRBV2; 8 bases match TRBD1. The V segment lost 7 bases and the J segment 0 bases; nucleotides outside the gene matches: 13. The CDR3 covers 17 residues. Germline V lookup: CDR1 SNHLY, CDR2 FYNNEI. CDR3 nucleotides: TGTGCCAGCATCGGGACGACAGGGGAAGAGGCTAACTATGGCTACACCTTC. This sequence encodes CASIGTTGEEANYGYTF.

This chain connects TRBV7-9 to TRBJ1-2; 7 positions agree with TRBD1. The germline V gene encodes CDR1 SEHNR and CDR2 FQNEAQ (reference sequence). The junction had 9 bases not matched to a gene; V was cut back by 1 base and J by 13 bases. There are 13 residues in the CDR3. DNA of the CDR3: TGTGCCAGCAGCTTAGAGGGGGCCACGGGATGCACCTTC. Residues: CASSLEGATGCTF.

The chain combines TRBV6-2 or TRBV6-3 with TRBJ1-2; tentative D call: TRBD1 (6 bases). The V end was cut by 6 bases, the J end by 4 bases, with 12 bases between. The CDR3 runs to 13 residues. The germline gives CDR1 MNHEY, CDR2 SVGEGT. For the CDR3, the DNA is TGTGCCAGCAGCAGAACAGGGAGCTATGGCTACACCTTC. Encoded protein: CASSRTGSYGYTF.

The chain employs TRBV21-1 and TRBJ1-6. TRBV21-1 constitutes a pseudogene. The CDR3 runs 13 residues. The DNA of the CDR3 is TGTGCCAGCAGCAAAGTGGAGCGGTCACCCCTCCACTTT. Protein sequence: CASSKVERSPLHF.

The gene calls are TRBV19 and TRBJ1-2; 9 bases agree with TRBD1. V dropped 5 bases and J dropped 5; count of bases not matched to a gene: 9. The CDR3 covers 15 residues. The germline V gene encodes CDR1 LNHDA and CDR2 SQIVND (reference sequence). The CDR3 coding sequence is TGTGCCAGTAGTCTTGCTACAGGGGGCGCTTATGGCTACACCTTC. Translation gives CASSLATGGAYGYTF.

The J gene is TRBJ2-1, the V gene TRBV19, with D unclear. CDR1 is LNHDA and CDR2 is SQIVND in the germline V gene (reference sequence). The CDR3 consists of 13 residues. V lost 10 bases and J 4 bases, leaving 14 bases between the germline ends. The CDR3 loop reads CATTGSRYNEQFF. CDR3 coding DNA: TGTGCCACAACCGGGTCCCGGTACAATGAGCAGTTCTTC.

The chain has TRBV14 and TRBJ2-3; tentatively, D is TRBD1 (5 bases). Trimming left V 0 bases short and J 0 bases short, with 13 bases between. The CDR3 loop spans 17 amino acids. Germline CDR1 is SGHDN and CDR2 is FVKESK. The DNA for the CDR3 is TGTGCCAGCAGCCAAGATCGGGTGGGGCTGAGCACAGATACGCAGTATTTT. Protein product: CASSQDRVGLSTDTQYF.

The table lists this clone with a few counts. The rearrangement joins TRBV18 to TRBJ1-5; 8 positions match TRBD1. Trimming took 2 bases from V and 11 from J; bases not matched to a gene: 17. From germline, CDR1 is KGHSH and CDR2 LQKENI. CDR3 length: 17 residues. For the CDR3, the DNA is TGTGCCAGCTCACCAGGGACTTTAGACAGGGGATTATCAGCCCAGCATTTT. Translation gives CASSPGTLDRGLSAQHF.

This clone was observed a few times. This chain uses TRBV6-1 with TRBJ1-5; the D is unclear. V lost 2 bases and J lost 6, with 5 bases in between. This CDR3 has 12 amino acids. Germline V gene data show CDR1 as MNHNS and CDR2 as SASEGT. The CDR3 coding sequence is TGTGCCAGCAGTGAACCAGGTCAGCCCCAGCATTTT. Amino acid sequence: CASSEPGQPQHF.

Regarding this clone: The same CDR3 can be traced to other DNA sequences in this sample. CDR3 residues: CASSYASHSYNEQFF. The CDR3 nucleotides read TGTGCCAGCAGTTATGCTAGTCACTCCTACAATGAGCAGTTCTTC. The chain couples TRBV6-5 to TRBJ2-1; D is undetermined. Germline V gene data show CDR1 as MNHEY and CDR2 as SVGAGI. This CDR3 spans 15 amino acids. Trimming took 3 bases from V and 0 from J, leaving 9 bases between them.